The 21 T cell receptor beta chains below all came from one sample that was sequenced in a study of yellow fever vaccine responses in identical twins (dated by TCRdb to between 2018 and 2020). The library was generated by RT-PCR. The reads were generated on an Illumina HiSeq 2500. Through fastp at Q25 and MiXCR, TCRdb rebuilt clones from the public reads, retaining in-frame beta chains. CDR3 protein sequences are deduplicated, and each keeps its most common genes and DNA. The sample contains about 18,000 distinct CDR3 sequences, roughly two thirds of them found a single time. About 8.4% of the sample comes from the top ten. The sample in question was T cells from blood (PBMCs), unsorted or a sorted subset (not recorded which), obtained before or after yellow fever vaccination (not recorded which). The source is a woman aged 18-29 years who received the yellow fever vaccine. Donor details come from another sample of the same person, matched by shared clones.

The V and J genes are TRBV3-1 and TRBJ1-3; D gene unclear. The CDR3 consists of 15 residues. CDR1 is LGHDT, CDR2 YNNKEL, per germline (reference sequence). V was clipped by 1 base and J by 0 bases, with 7 bases between them. CDR3 coding DNA: TGTGCCAGCAGCCAAGGTGTTAGCTCTGGAAACACCATATATTTT. It translates to CASSQGVSSGNTIYF.

This clonotype was observed a few times. This chain joins TRBV24-1 and TRBJ2-6, with a possible D match to TRBD2 (5 bases). This CDR3 contains 15 residues. V was pared by 8 bases and J by 2 bases, with 12 bases between. Per germline, CDR1 KGHDR and CDR2 SFDVKD. The CDR3 coding sequence is TGTGCCACCACCCCACGGGATGCTGGGGCCAACGTCCTGACTTTC. It is translated as CATTPRDAGANVLTF.

J is TRBJ1-6 and V is TRBV12-3 or TRBV12-4; possible D gene TRBD1, 6 bases. The CDR3 has 11 residues. V lost 4 bases to trimming and J lost 13 bases, with 8 bases between them. For the CDR3, the DNA is TGTGCCAGCAGTTCGACAGGTCCCCTCCACTTT. Amino acid sequence: CASSSTGPLHF.

This clonotype was picked up a small number of times. The V gene is TRBV5-6, the J gene TRBJ2-3, with 10 positions matching TRBD2. This CDR3 is 17 amino acids long. From germline, CDR1 is SGHDT and CDR2 YYEEEE. V shed 2 bases and J 2 bases; nucleotides not matched to a gene: 8. The CDR3 protein is CASSFDVSGRTTDTQYF. CDR3 nucleotides: TGTGCCAGCAGCTTCGACGTTAGCGGGAGGACCACAGATACGCAGTATTTT.

The chain is built from TRBV15 and TRBJ2-5; no clear D gene. This CDR3 region has 13 residues. Trimming pared 0 bases from V and 3 bases from J, leaving 5 bases between. Germline-derived CDR1 and CDR2 are LNHNV and YYDKDF (reference sequence). CDR3 amino acids: CATSRDLEETQYF. The CDR3 nucleotides read TGTGCCACCAGCAGAGATCTGGAAGAGACCCAGTACTTC.

V gene TRBV2 combines with J gene TRBJ1-5; D is undetermined. Trimming cost V 0 bases and J 3 bases, with 6 bases left between them. The CDR3 totals 14 residues. CDR1 and CDR2 (germline): SNHLY, FYNNEI. CDR3 nucleotides: TGTGCCAGCAGTGAAGCGTCCCCCAATCAGCCCCAGCATTTT. It yields the protein CASSEASPNQPQHF. The whole variable domain, filled in from reference TRBV2 and TRBJ1-5, reads EPEVTQTPSHQVTQMGQEVILRCVPISNHLYFYWYRQILGQKVEFLVSFYNNEISEKSEIFDDQFSVERPDGSNFTLKIRSTKLEDSAMYFCASSEASPNQPQHFGDGTRLSIL.

The gene calls are TRBV2 and TRBJ2-3; D is ambiguous. The CDR3 is 11 amino acids. Germline V gene lookup returns CDR1 SNHLY and CDR2 FYNNEI. V was pared by 3 bases and J by 5 bases, with 3 bases between. CDR3 DNA: TGTGCCAGCAGTGACCTAGATACGCAGTATTTT. It translates to CASSDLDTQYF. Complete variable domain (other parts from reference TRBV2 and TRBJ2-3): EPEVTQTPSHQVTQMGQEVILRCVPISNHLYFYWYRQILGQKVEFLVSFYNNEISEKSEIFDDQFSVERPDGSNFTLKIRSTKLEDSAMYFCASSDLDTQYFGPGTRLTVL.

The rearrangement joins TRBV5-4 to TRBJ2-3; 9 bases match TRBD2. This CDR3 region has 16 residues. Germline trimming cut 3 bases from V and 6 bases from J; bases unmatched to any gene: 11. CDR1 and CDR2 (germline): SGHNT, YYREEE (reference sequence). CDR3 DNA sequence: TGTGCCAGCAGCTCTGTGCGGGGGGGCCGTGGGGATACGCAGTATTTT. It is translated as CASSSVRGGRGDTQYF.

The chain uses TRBV10-1 and TRBJ2-1; D ambiguous. This CDR3 has 14 residues. Trimming cost V 3 bases and J 7 bases, with 13 bases left between them. The germline CDR1 and CDR2 sequences are WNHNN and SYGVQD (reference sequence). The CDR3 DNA follows: TGCGCCAGCAGTGACGGCGGAAAGGCTAATGAGCAGTTCTTC. This translates into CASSDGGKANEQFF.

CDR3 DNA sequence: TGTGCCAGCAGCTTGGGGGGGAGCAATCAGCCCCAGCATTTT. It yields the protein CASSLGGSNQPQHF. The V call is TRBV11-3, the J call TRBJ1-5; TRBD1 is a possible D gene (5 bases). V was pared by 3 bases and J by 1 base, with 7 bases between. Germline V gene lookup returns CDR1 SGHNT and CDR2 YENEEA. The CDR3 has 14 residues.

The chain joins TRBV28 to TRBJ1-3; 8 bases fit TRBD1. Per germline, CDR1 MDHEN and CDR2 SYDVKM. Germline trimming cut 2 bases from V and 4 bases from J; bases unmatched to any gene: 4. The CDR3 is made up of 15 amino acids. The CDR3 DNA follows: TGTGCCAGCAGTTTACCGGGACAGGAGGGAAACACCATATATTTT. It codes for CASSLPGQEGNTIYF.

V gene TRBV11-2 combines with J gene TRBJ2-7, with TRBD1 matching 8 bases. CDR3 length: 14 amino acids. After removal of 5 bases from V and 2 bases from J, the junction contained 5 bases not matched to a gene. Germline CDR1 reads SGHAT; CDR2 reads FQNNGV. The CDR3 coding sequence is TGTGCCAGCAGCCGACAGGGACAGGCCTACGAGCAGTACGTC. This gives the protein CASSRQGQAYEQYV.

The J gene is TRBJ2-5, the V gene TRBV5-4; TRBD1 aligns across 8 bases. The V gene's germline CDR1 is SGHNT and CDR2 YYREEE (reference sequence). The CDR3 spans 15 residues. The V segment lost 0 bases and the J segment 5 bases; nucleotides outside the gene matches: 6. CDR3 protein: CASSLAPGGRETQYF. CDR3 DNA: TGTGCCAGCAGCTTGGCCCCAGGGGGCCGGGAGACCCAGTACTTC.

This chain links TRBV5-1 with TRBJ2-7, with TRBD1 matching over 7 bases. CDR3 size: 14 residues. Germline CDR1 reads SGHRS; CDR2 reads YFSETQ. Germline trimming cut 0 bases from V and 6 bases from J; bases unmatched to any gene: 6. CDR3 DNA: TGCGCCAGCAGCTTGGGGGAGACAGGGCGCGAGCAGTACGTC. Translated, it gives CASSLGETGREQYV.

The chain combines TRBV5-1 with TRBJ2-1; TRBD1 aligns across 8 bases. This CDR3 is 17 amino acids long. CDR1 and CDR2 from the germline V gene are SGHRS and YFSETQ. Trimming cost V 0 bases and J 7 bases; bases outside gene matches: 12. For the CDR3, the DNA is TGCGCCAGCAGCTTGGATCCTGGCAGGGGGCGAGGGAATGAGCAGTTCTTC. This translates into CASSLDPGRGRGNEQFF.

The rearrangement links TRBV29-1 to TRBJ1-2; D ambiguous. Between the trimmed V and J ends, which lost 4 bases and 5 bases, there was a span of 11 bases. The V gene's germline CDR1 is SQVTM and CDR2 ANQGSEA. The CDR3 totals 12 residues. DNA of the CDR3: TGCAGCGTTGGAGTAGGAGAATATGGCTACACCTTC. This codes for CSVGVGEYGYTF. Drawing the rest from reference TRBV29-1 and TRBJ1-2, the complete variable domain is SAVISQKPSRDICQRGTSLTIQCQVDSQVTMMFWYRQQPGQSLTLIATANQGSEATYESGFVIDKFPISRPNLTFSTLTVSNMSPEDSSIYLCSVGVGEYGYTFGSGTRLTVV.

The rearrangement uses TRBV20-1 and TRBJ1-2; D is possibly TRBD1 (6 bases). The length of the CDR3 is 14 residues. Deletions cut 0 bases from V and 4 bases from J, with 12 bases between. In germline, CDR1 is DFQATT, CDR2 SNEGSKA (reference sequence). Written as DNA, the CDR3 is TGCAGTGCTAGAGATATTAGGGGGACCTATGGCTACACCTTC. Protein sequence: CSARDIRGTYGYTF.

This clonotype was picked up a small number of times. V usage is TRBV2 and J usage is TRBJ2-2; 8 nucleotides match TRBD1. CDR1 is SNHLY and CDR2 is FYNNEI in the germline V gene. V shed 4 bases and J 5 bases; nucleotides not matched to a gene: 3. This CDR3 region has 14 residues. Here the CDR3 reads CASSGTGYTGELFF. DNA for the CDR3: TGTGCCAGCAGTGGGACAGGGTATACCGGGGAGCTGTTTTTT.

J is TRBJ2-7 and V is TRBV28, with TRBD1 as a possible D gene (5 bases). Germline V CDR1 and CDR2: MDHEN, SYDVKM. Trimming cost V 3 bases and J 12 bases, with 12 bases left between them. CDR3 length equals 11 residues. CDR3 sequence (DNA): TGTGCCAGCAGTTTCAGTGTCAGGGTGTACTTC. This encodes CASSFSVRVYF. The whole variable domain, remainder taken from reference TRBV28 and TRBJ2-7, is DVKVTQSSRYLVKRTGEKVFLECVQDMDHENMFWYRQDPGLGLRLIYFSYDVKMKEKGDIPEGYSVSREKKERFSLILESASTNQTSMYLCASSFSVRVYFGPGTRLTVT.

This chain connects TRBV5-1 to TRBJ2-7; 12 positions agree with TRBD1. This CDR3 comprises 12 residues. From germline, CDR1 is SGHRS and CDR2 YFSETQ. V lost 8 bases to trimming and J lost 6 bases; unmatched junction nucleotides: 3. For the CDR3, the DNA is TGCGCCAGTACGGGACAGGGGGCCGAGCAGTACTTC. It yields the protein CASTGQGAEQYF.

This clonotype was recorded a few times. The chain combines TRBV11-1 with TRBJ2-5; TRBD2 is a possible D gene (5 bases). The length of the CDR3 is 19 residues. The V gene's germline CDR1 is SGHAT and CDR2 FQDESV (reference sequence). V was shortened by 2 bases and J by 1 base, with 23 bases between the two germline ends. CDR3 region: CASSLLEGLATTSQETQYF. The CDR3 nucleotides are TGTGCCAGCAGCTTATTAGAAGGATTGGCGACTACTTCCCAAGAGACCCAGTACTTC.